This TCR beta chain was captured in a study of identical twins. Details on this clonotype: The antigen remains unidentified.

Points from the study as a whole: Conclusions came from cross-sectional statistical analysis, not from following the same donors. Sequences that were beta out-of-frame showed weaker excess twin sharing.

Through template switching, a universal primer site was introduced, and the cDNA contained unique molecular identifiers. TCRdb independently ran MiXCR on the 5' RACE reads; one entry per CDR3 protein. This sample carries nearly 650,000 distinct CDR3 sequences, roughly 7.2% of them seen once, and the ten largest clones take roughly 1.6%. Germline lookup yields CDR1 MNHEY and CDR2 SVGEGT. V was pared by 6 bases and J by 5 bases, with 6 bases of the junction left unmatched. This CDR3 has 15 amino acids. These same records also appear under a second study, on yellow fever vaccine responses in identical twins. As reported in that work: Reports say the vaccine T cell response in twins looked partly convergent and partly personalized.

The specimen was PBMCs. V usage is TRBV6-2 or TRBV6-3 and J usage is TRBJ2-5; 13 bases match TRBD2. The receptor's source is a woman between 18 and 30 years old in good health. CDR3 in amino acids: CASRTSGRIGETQYF. CDR3 DNA: TGTGCCAGCAGGACTAGCGGGAGGATAGGGGAGACCCAGTACTTC.